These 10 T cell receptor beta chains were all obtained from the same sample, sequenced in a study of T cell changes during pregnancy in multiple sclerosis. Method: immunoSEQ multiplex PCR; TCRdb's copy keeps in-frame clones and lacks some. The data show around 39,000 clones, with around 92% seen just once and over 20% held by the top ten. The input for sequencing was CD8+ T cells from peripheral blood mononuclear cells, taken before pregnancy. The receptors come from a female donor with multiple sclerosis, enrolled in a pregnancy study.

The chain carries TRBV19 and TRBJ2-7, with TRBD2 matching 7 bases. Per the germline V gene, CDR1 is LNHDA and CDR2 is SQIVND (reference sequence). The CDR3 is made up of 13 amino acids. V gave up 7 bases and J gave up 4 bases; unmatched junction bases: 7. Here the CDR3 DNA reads TGTGCCAGTATGGGAGGGAATAGGTACGAGCAGTACTTC. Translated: CASMGGNRYEQYF.

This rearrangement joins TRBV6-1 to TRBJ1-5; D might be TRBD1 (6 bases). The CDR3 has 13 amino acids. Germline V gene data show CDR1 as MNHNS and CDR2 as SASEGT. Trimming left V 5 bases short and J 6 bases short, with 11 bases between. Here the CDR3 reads CASSKTGFQPQHF. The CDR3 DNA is TGTGCCAGCAGTAAAACAGGGTTTCAGCCCCAGCATTTT.

As DNA, the CDR3 is TGTGCCAGCGGACAGGGCGGAGAGACCCAGTACTTC. This encodes CASGQGGETQYF. The J gene is TRBJ2-5, the V gene TRBV27; 8 bases align to TRBD1. Germline CDR1 and CDR2: MNHEY and SMNVEV (reference sequence). CDR3 length: 12 residues. Trimming at V came to 8 bases and at J to 4 bases, leaving 3 bases not matched to a gene.

CDR3 region: CASSLPLPNTGELFF. The CDR3 DNA is TGTGCCAGCAGTCTACCTCTCCCGAACACCGGGGAGCTGTTTTTT. The chain joins TRBV7-9 to TRBJ2-2; D gene unclear. Trimming took 6 bases from V and 0 from J, leaving 11 bases between them. The germline gives CDR1 SEHNR, CDR2 FQNEAQ (reference sequence). The CDR3 sequence is 15 residues long.

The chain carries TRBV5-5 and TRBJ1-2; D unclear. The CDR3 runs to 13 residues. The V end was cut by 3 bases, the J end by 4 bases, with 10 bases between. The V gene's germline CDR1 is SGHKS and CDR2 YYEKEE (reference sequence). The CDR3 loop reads CASSYDTSYGYTF. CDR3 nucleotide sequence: TGTGCCAGCAGCTATGACACAAGCTATGGCTACACCTTC.

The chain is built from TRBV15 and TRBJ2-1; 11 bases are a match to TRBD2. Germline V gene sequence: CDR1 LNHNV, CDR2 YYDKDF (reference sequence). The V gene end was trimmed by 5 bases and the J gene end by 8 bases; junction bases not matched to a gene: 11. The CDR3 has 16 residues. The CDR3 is CATSGGSLAGGYEQFF. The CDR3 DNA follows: TGTGCCACCAGCGGGGGGTCCCTAGCGGGAGGCTATGAGCAGTTCTTC.

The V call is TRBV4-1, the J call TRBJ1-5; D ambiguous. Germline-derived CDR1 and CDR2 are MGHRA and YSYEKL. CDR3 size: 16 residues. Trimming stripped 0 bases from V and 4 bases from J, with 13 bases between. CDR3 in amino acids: CASSQELQLINQPQHF. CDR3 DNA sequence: TGCGCCAGCAGCCAAGAGTTACAGTTAATAAATCAGCCCCAGCATTTT.

DNA for the CDR3: TGTGCCAGCAGCTTGCCGTACGGGGGCACTGAAGCTTTCTTT. Protein: CASSLPYGGTEAFF. V usage is TRBV5-6 and J usage is TRBJ1-1, with D perhaps TRBD1 (5 bases). CDR3 length equals 14 residues. Germline V CDR1 and CDR2: SGHDT, YYEEEE. Trimming cost V 1 base and J 4 bases, with 11 bases left between them.

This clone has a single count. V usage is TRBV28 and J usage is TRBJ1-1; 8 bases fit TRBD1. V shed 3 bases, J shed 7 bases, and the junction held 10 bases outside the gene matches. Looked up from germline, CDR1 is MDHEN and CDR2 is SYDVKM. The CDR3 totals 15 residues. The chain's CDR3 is CASSFRGRRGLEAFF. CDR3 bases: TGTGCCAGCAGTTTCAGGGGGCGCCGGGGTCTTGAAGCTTTCTTT.

This CDR3 reads CASSVFGGGYEQYF. The CDR3 bases are TGTGCCAGCAGCGTGTTCGGGGGGGGCTACGAGCAGTACTTC. J is TRBJ2-7 and V is TRBV7-3, with 8 bases aligning to TRBD2. This CDR3 contains 14 residues. The V segment lost 5 bases and the J segment 3 bases; nucleotides outside the gene matches: 6. Germline V CDR1 and CDR2: SGHTA, FQGTGA.